The 21 T cell receptor beta chains below come from one sample, sequenced in a study of T cells in narcolepsy. The table came from immunoSEQ multiplex PCR; TCRdb's copy has only in-frame clones and leaves some out. Of about 32,000 clones detected, around 83% appear once; the ten largest clones hold roughly 0.7%. Specimen: memory (CD45RA-) CD4+ T cells from blood. The receptors come from a human donor in good health.

The J gene is TRBJ1-2, the V gene TRBV28, with D possibly matching TRBD1 (5 bases). V lost 4 bases and J lost 9, with 24 bases in between. Germline values: CDR1 MDHEN, CDR2 SYDVKM. The CDR3 is 16 residues long. CDR3 residues: CASSSRGEPMKACYTF. CDR3 DNA: TGTGCCAGCAGTTCCCGAGGGGAGCCAATGAAGGCTTGCTACACCTTC.

The chain combines TRBV6-6 with TRBJ1-3; no clear D. Germline V gene sequence: CDR1 MNHNY, CDR2 SVGAGI (reference sequence). Trimming removed 10 bases at V and 0 bases at J, with 7 bases between. The CDR3 consists of 12 residues. The CDR3 protein is CAIQSSGNTIYF. CDR3 in DNA: TGTGCCATTCAGAGCTCTGGAAACACCATATATTTT.

The gene calls are TRBV10-3 and TRBJ2-2; D possibly corresponds to TRBD2 (5 bases). The V and J ends lost 6 bases and 0 bases respectively, with 14 bases between them. The germline CDR1 and CDR2 sequences are ENHRY and SYGVKD. The CDR3 runs 16 residues. The CDR3 DNA sequence: TGTGCCATCAGCAAGTGGGAGCCCGCGAACACCGGGGAGCTGTTTTTT. Translation: CAISKWEPANTGELFF.

This rearrangement joins TRBV21-1 to TRBJ2-2. TRBV21-1 is a listed pseudogene. The CDR3 covers 17 residues. This CDR3 reads CASSNPPELSNTGELFF. The CDR3 nucleotides read TGTGCCAGCAGCAATCCCCCAGAGCTTTCGAACACCGGGGAGCTGTTTTTT.

The V call is TRBV5-6, the J call TRBJ2-1; the D gene is possibly TRBD2 (6 bases). The germline V gene encodes CDR1 SGHDT and CDR2 YYEEEE. Trimming took off 1 base at V and 5 bases at J, with 16 bases between the two ends. The length of the CDR3 is 16 residues. The CDR3 loop is CASSLSWREINNEQFF. The CDR3 DNA reads as TGTGCCAGCAGCTTGTCGTGGAGGGAGATCAACAATGAGCAGTTCTTC.

This clone was counted a few times. The rearrangement joins TRBV6-5 to TRBJ1-2; D might be TRBD1 (5 bases). The germline V gene has CDR1 MNHEY and CDR2 SVGAGI. There are 15 residues in the CDR3. Between the trimmed V and J ends, which lost 0 bases and 4 bases, there was a span of 12 bases. The CDR3 reads CASSYSRGPTYGYTF. In DNA, the CDR3 is TGTGCCAGCAGTTACTCTCGGGGACCCACCTATGGCTACACCTTC.

The genes are TRBV6-5 and TRBJ1-1; no firm D call. CDR1 MNHEY and CDR2 SVGAGI come from the germline V gene. The CDR3 sequence is 13 residues long. The germline V and J ends were trimmed by 4 bases and 4 bases, with 10 bases remaining between them. CDR3 residues: CASSFQRGTEAFF. In DNA form, the CDR3 reads TGTGCCAGCAGTTTCCAGCGTGGCACTGAAGCTTTCTTT.

The table lists this clone with a few counts. The V call is TRBV28, the J call TRBJ2-1, with D possibly TRBD2 on 6 matching bases. The CDR3 totals 15 residues. Trimming stripped 4 bases from V and 9 bases from J, with 19 bases between. Germline CDR1 MDHEN, CDR2 SYDVKM. The CDR3: CASSSRSGRMVEQFF. The CDR3 DNA sequence: TGTGCCAGCAGTTCCCGAAGCGGGCGTATGGTTGAGCAGTTCTTC.

J is TRBJ2-5 and V is TRBV5-1; 8 bases agree with TRBD1. CDR1 and CDR2 from the germline V gene are SGHRS and YFSETQ. This CDR3 region has 15 residues. V lost 4 bases, J lost 3 bases, and 8 bases stayed unmatched. The CDR3 sequence: CASSISGTGKETQYF. The CDR3 coding sequence is TGCGCCAGCAGCATATCCGGGACAGGCAAAGAGACCCAGTACTTC.

The chain uses TRBV7-6 and TRBJ2-5, with D possibly TRBD2 on 6 matching bases. Trimming took 1 base from V and 4 from J, leaving 10 bases between them. The CDR3 is 14 amino acids. Germline CDR1 reads SGHVS; CDR2 reads FNYEAQ. CDR3 bases: TGTGCCAGCAGCTTAGAGGTGGGGGGAGAGACCCAGTACTTC. This gives the protein CASSLEVGGETQYF. The entire variable domain, with the rest obtained from reference TRBV7-6 and TRBJ2-5, is as follows: GAGVSQSPRYKVTKRGQDVALRCDPISGHVSLYWYRQALGQGPEFLTYFNYEAQQDKSGLPNDRFSAERPEGSISTLTIQRTEQRDSAMYRCASSLEVGGETQYFGPGTRLLVL.

The chain employs TRBV18 and TRBJ1-2, with 7 positions matching TRBD1. CDR1 is KGHSH, CDR2 LQKENI, per germline. CDR3 length: 13 amino acids. V shed 4 bases, J shed 8 bases, and the junction held 7 bases outside the gene matches. The CDR3 loop reads CASSLWTGPGYTF. The DNA for the CDR3 is TGTGCCAGCTCACTATGGACAGGTCCAGGCTACACCTTC.

The V and J genes are TRBV5-1 and TRBJ2-5; TRBD1 aligns across 7 bases. V was pared by 4 bases and J by 1 base, with 4 bases of the junction left unmatched. This CDR3 is built from 14 residues. From germline, CDR1 is SGHRS and CDR2 YFSETQ. The CDR3 region has the DNA TGCGCCAGCAGCATAGCAGGGGGCCAAGAGACCCAGTACTTC. Amino acids: CASSIAGGQETQYF.

V and J are TRBV7-2 and TRBJ1-1, with unresolved D. The CDR3 covers 15 residues. Deletions cut 5 bases from V and 3 bases from J, with 16 bases between. Germline-derived CDR1 and CDR2 are SGHTA and FQGNSA. The CDR3 coding sequence is TGTGCCAGCAGCGTGGGCGGTAAGACGGACACTGAAGCTTTCTTT. Translated, it gives CASSVGGKTDTEAFF.

The chain is built from TRBV9 and TRBJ1-2; D ambiguous. The CDR3 loop spans 14 amino acids. The germline V and J ends were trimmed by 0 bases and 5 bases, with 11 bases remaining between them. Germline assignment: CDR1 SGDLS and CDR2 YYNGEE. The CDR3 is CASSVDPLEYGYTF. CDR3 sequence (DNA): TGTGCCAGCAGCGTAGATCCCCTGGAGTATGGCTACACCTTC. The full variable domain, completed using reference TRBV9 and TRBJ1-2, is DSGVTQTPKHLITATGQRVTLRCSPRSGDLSVYWYQQSLDQGLQFLIQYYNGEERAKGNILERFSAQQFPDLHSELNLSSLELGDSALYFCASSVDPLEYGYTFGSGTRLTVV.

The chain carries TRBV5-1 and TRBJ2-3, with a tentative D call TRBD2 (6 bases). V lost 4 bases, J lost 4 bases, and 19 bases lay in between. This CDR3 comprises 16 residues. Looked up from germline, CDR1 is SGHRS and CDR2 is YFSETQ. Here the CDR3 reads CASSRSPLANADTQYF. DNA for the CDR3: TGCGCCAGCAGCCGCTCCCCGCTAGCGAATGCAGATACGCAGTATTTT.

The chain links TRBV6-5 to TRBJ2-7; D is undetermined. The CDR3 extends over 15 amino acids. Germline V gene data show CDR1 as MNHEY and CDR2 as SVGAGI. V dropped 0 bases and J dropped 0 bases, with 9 bases sitting between them. This CDR3 is CASSYSMEGSYEQYV. The CDR3 bases are TGTGCCAGCAGTTACTCGATGGAAGGCTCCTACGAGCAGTACGTC.

This chain joins TRBV28 and TRBJ1-1; no definite D call. From germline, CDR1 is MDHEN and CDR2 SYDVKM. Between the trimmed V and J ends, which lost 8 bases and 1 base, there was a span of 8 bases. CDR3 size: 12 residues. CDR3 protein: CASVVGNTEAFF. DNA of the CDR3: TGTGCCAGCGTGGTCGGGAACACTGAAGCTTTCTTT.

The V call is TRBV7-9, the J call TRBJ1-6; a weak D match, TRBD1 (5 bases). V was cut by 1 base and J by 7 bases, with 8 bases left in between. Germline V lookup: CDR1 SEHNR, CDR2 FQNEAQ (reference sequence). The CDR3 runs 14 residues. CDR3 sequence reads: CASSLGDPNSPLHF. CDR3 coding DNA: TGTGCCAGCAGCTTAGGGGACCCGAATTCACCCCTCCACTTT.

The chain recombines TRBV11-2 with TRBJ2-7; 9 nucleotides match TRBD1. The CDR3 runs 16 residues. The V gene's germline CDR1 is SGHAT and CDR2 FQNNGV. V was clipped by 1 base and J by 3 bases; unmatched bases: 7. In DNA, the CDR3 is TGTGCCAGCAGCTTAGGGTATGGACAGGGGCTCTACGAGCAGTACTTC. It specifies CASSLGYGQGLYEQYF. The full variable domain, rest sourced from reference TRBV11-2 and TRBJ2-7, is EAGVAQSPRYKIIEKRQSVAFWCNPISGHATLYWYQQILGQGPKLLIQFQNNGVVDDSQLPKDRFSAERLKGVDSTLKIQPAKLEDSAVYLCASSLGYGQGLYEQYFGPGTRLTVT.

The chain employs TRBV19 and TRBJ1-4; D unclear. CDR3 length equals 13 residues. Germline V gene lookup returns CDR1 LNHDA and CDR2 SQIVND (reference sequence). The ends were cut back, 0 bases at V and 7 bases at J, with 6 bases in the middle. DNA for the CDR3: TGTGCCAGTAGTATAGAACGAGGTGAAAAACTGTTTTTT. Protein sequence: CASSIERGEKLFF. Based on the CDR3 plus reference TRBV19 and TRBJ1-4, the full variable domain is DGGITQSPKYLFRKEGQNVTLSCEQNLNHDAMYWYRQDPGQGLRLIYYSQIVNDFQKGDIAEGYSVSREKKESFPLTVTSAQKNPTAFYLCASSIERGEKLFFGSGTQLSVL.

This chain connects TRBV13 to TRBJ2-2, with D perhaps being TRBD1 or TRBD2 (5 bases each). V lost 6 bases and J lost 6, with 17 bases in between. This CDR3 has 15 amino acids. The germline V gene encodes CDR1 PRHDT and CDR2 FYEKMQ (reference sequence). CDR3 in DNA: TGTGCCAGCAGTCTTACGGCGGTGGGACCCGGGGAGCTGTTTTTT. Amino acid sequence: CASSLTAVGPGELFF.